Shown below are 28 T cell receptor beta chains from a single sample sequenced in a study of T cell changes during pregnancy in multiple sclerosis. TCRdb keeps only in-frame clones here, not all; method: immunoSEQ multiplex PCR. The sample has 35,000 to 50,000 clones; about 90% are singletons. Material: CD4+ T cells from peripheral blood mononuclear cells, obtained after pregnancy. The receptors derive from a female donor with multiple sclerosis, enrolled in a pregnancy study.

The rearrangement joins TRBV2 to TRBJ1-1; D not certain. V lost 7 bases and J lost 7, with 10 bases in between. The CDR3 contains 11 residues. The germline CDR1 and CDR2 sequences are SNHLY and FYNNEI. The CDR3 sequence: CASNVGDEAFF. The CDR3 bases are TGTGCCAGCAATGTGGGCGATGAAGCTTTCTTT.

In DNA, the CDR3 is TGCGCCAGCAGCGGGAGCGGGGGCCGGCACACTGAAGCTTTCTTT. It codes for CASSGSGGRHTEAFF. This chain links TRBV5-1 with TRBJ1-1, with D possibly TRBD1 on 6 matching bases. Trimming shortened V by 4 bases and J by 3 bases, and 16 bases separated the two germline ends. The CDR3 loop spans 15 amino acids. The germline V gene has CDR1 SGHRS and CDR2 YFSETQ.

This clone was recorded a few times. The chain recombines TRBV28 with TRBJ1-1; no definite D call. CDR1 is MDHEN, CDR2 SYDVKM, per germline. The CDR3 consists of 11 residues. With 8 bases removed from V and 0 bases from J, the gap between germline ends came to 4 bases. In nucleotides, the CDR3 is TGTGCCAGCCAGGTGAACACTGAAGCTTTCTTT. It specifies CASQVNTEAFF.

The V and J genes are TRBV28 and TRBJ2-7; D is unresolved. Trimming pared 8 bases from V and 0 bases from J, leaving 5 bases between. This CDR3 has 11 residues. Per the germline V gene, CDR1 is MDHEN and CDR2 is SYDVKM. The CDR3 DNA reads TGTGCCAGCTCAAACTCCTACGAGCAGTACTTC. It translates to CASSNSYEQYF.

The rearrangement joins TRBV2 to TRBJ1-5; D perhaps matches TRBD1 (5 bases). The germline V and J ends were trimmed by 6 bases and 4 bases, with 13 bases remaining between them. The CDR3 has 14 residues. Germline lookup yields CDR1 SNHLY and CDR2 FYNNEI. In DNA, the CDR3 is TGTGCCAGCAGCGCCGGGACTGGGAATCAGCCCCAGCATTTT. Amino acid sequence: CASSAGTGNQPQHF.

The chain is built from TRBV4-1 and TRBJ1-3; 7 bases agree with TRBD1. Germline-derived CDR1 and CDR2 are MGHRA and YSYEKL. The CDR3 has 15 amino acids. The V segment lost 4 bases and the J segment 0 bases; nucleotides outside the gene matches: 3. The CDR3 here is CASSPDRDSGNTIYF. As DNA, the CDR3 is TGCGCCAGCAGCCCCGACAGGGACTCTGGAAACACCATATATTTT.

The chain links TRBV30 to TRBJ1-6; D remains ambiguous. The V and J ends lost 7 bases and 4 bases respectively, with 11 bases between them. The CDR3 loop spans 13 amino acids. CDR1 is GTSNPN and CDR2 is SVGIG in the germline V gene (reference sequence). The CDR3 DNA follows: TGTGCCTCGGGGAGGCAATATAATTCACCCCTCCACTTT. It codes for CASGRQYNSPLHF.

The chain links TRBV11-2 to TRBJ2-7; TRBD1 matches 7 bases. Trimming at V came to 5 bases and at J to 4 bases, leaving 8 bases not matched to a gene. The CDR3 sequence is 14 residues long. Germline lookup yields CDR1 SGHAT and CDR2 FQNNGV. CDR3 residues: CASSPLRGTYEQYF. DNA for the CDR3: TGTGCCAGCAGCCCCCTCAGGGGGACATACGAGCAGTACTTC. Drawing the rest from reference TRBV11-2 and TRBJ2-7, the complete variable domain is EAGVAQSPRYKIIEKRQSVAFWCNPISGHATLYWYQQILGQGPKLLIQFQNNGVVDDSQLPKDRFSAERLKGVDSTLKIQPAKLEDSAVYLCASSPLRGTYEQYFGPGTRLTVT.

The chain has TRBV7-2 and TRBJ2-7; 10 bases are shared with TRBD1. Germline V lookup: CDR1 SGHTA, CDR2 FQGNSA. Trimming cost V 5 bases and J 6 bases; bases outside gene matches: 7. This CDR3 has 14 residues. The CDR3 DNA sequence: TGTGCCAGCAGCCGGGACAGGGGTTCAGGCGAGCAGTACTTC. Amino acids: CASSRDRGSGEQYF.

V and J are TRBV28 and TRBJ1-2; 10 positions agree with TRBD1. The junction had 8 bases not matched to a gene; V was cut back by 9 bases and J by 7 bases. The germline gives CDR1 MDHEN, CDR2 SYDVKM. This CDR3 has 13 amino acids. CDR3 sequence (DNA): TGTGCCAGTGGCCGACAGGGGGCGACTGGCTACACCTTC. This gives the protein CASGRQGATGYTF.

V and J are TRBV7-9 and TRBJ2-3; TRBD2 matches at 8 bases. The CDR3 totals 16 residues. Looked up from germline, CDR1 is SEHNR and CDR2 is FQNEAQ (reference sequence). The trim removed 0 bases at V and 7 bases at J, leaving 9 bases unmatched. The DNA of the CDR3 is TGTGCCAGCAGCTTAGCGTTTACAGCGGGGGATAATACGCAGTATTTT. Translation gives CASSLAFTAGDNTQYF.

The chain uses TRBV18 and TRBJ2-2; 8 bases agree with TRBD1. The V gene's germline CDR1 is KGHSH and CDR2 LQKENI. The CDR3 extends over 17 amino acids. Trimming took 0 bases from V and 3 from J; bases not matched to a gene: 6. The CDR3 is CASSPPGQAGDTGELFF. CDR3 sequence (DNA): TGTGCCAGCTCACCACCGGGACAGGCGGGTGACACCGGGGAGCTGTTTTTT.

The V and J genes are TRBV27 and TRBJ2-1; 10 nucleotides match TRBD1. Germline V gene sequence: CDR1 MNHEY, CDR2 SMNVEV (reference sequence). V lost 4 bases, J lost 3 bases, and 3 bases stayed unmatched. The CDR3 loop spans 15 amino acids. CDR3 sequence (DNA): TGTGCCAGCAGTTCCGACAGGGGGCTCTACAATGAGCAGTTCTTC. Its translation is CASSSDRGLYNEQFF.

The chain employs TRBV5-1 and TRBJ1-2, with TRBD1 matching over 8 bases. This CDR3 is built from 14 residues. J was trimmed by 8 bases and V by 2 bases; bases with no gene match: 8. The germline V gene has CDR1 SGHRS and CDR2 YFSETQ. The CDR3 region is CASSLGQGSGGYTF. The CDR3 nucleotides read TGCGCCAGCAGCTTAGGACAGGGATCCGGCGGCTACACCTTC.

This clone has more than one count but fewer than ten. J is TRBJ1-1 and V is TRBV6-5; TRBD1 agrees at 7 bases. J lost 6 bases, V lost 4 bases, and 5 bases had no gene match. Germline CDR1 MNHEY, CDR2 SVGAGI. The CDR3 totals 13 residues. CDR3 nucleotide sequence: TGTGCCAGCAGTTCGATCGGGACAGCTGAAGCTTTCTTT. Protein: CASSSIGTAEAFF.

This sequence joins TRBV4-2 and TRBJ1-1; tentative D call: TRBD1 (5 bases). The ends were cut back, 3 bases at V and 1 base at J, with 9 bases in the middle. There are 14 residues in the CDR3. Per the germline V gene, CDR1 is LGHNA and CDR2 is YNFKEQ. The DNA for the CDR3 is TGTGCCAGCAGCCACCTAGACAGGAACACTGAAGCTTTCTTT. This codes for CASSHLDRNTEAFF.

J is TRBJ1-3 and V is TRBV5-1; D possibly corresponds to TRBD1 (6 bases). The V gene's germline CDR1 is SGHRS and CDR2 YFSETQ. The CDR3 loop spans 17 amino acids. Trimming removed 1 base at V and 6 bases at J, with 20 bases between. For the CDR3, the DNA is TGCGCCAGCAGCTTGAAAGACTACAGGGAAGAGGAAAACACCATATATTTT. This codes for CASSLKDYREEENTIYF.

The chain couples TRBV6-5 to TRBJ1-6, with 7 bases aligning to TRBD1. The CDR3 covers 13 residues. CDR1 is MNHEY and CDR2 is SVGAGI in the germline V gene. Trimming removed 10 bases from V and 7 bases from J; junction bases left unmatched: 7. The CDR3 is CATSGQANSPLHF. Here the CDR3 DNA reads TGTGCCACCAGCGGACAGGCGAATTCACCCCTCCACTTT.

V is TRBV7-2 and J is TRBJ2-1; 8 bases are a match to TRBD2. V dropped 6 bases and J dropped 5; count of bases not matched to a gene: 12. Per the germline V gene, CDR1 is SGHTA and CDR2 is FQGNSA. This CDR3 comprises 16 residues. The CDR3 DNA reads TGTGCCAGCAGTCGCGACCGGGGGGGCCGCCACAATGAGCAGTTCTTC. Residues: CASSRDRGGRHNEQFF.

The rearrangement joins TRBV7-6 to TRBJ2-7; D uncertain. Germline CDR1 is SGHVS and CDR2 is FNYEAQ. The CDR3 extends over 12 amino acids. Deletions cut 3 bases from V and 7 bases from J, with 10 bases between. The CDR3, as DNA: TGTGCCAGCAGCTTCCATATGCGGGAGCAGTACTTC. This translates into CASSFHMREQYF.

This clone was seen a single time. The DNA for the CDR3 is TGTGCCAGCCACCCTATCGGTCTTACTGAAGCTTTCTTT. Translated, it gives CASHPIGLTEAFF. The gene calls are TRBV6-5 and TRBJ1-1; no definite D call. V lost 8 bases, J lost 5 bases, and 15 bases lay in between. This CDR3 region has 13 residues. Germline V gene data show CDR1 as MNHEY and CDR2 as SVGAGI.

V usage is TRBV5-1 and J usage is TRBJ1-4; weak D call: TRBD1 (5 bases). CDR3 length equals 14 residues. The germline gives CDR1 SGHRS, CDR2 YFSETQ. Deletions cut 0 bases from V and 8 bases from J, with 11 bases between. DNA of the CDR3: TGCGCCAGCAGCTTGGATGTAAGGGGAGAAAAACTGTTTTTT. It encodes CASSLDVRGEKLFF.

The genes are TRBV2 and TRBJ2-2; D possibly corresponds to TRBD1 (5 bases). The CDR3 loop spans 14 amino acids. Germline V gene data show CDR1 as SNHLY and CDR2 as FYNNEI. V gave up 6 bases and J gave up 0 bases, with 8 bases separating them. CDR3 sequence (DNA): TGTGCCAGCAGCCGACAGACGAACACCGGGGAGCTGTTTTTT. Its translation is CASSRQTNTGELFF.

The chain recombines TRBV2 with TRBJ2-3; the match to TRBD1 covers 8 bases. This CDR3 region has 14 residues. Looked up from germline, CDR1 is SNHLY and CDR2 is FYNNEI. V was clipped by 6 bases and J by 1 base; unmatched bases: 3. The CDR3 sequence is CASSGQGRTDTQYF. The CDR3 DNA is TGTGCCAGCAGCGGACAGGGACGCACAGATACGCAGTATTTT.

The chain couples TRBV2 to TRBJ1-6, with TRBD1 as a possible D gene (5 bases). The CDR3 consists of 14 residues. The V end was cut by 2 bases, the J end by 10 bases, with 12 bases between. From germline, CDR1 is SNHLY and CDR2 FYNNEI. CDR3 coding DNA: TGTGCCAGCAGTGAACGGCAGGGTGGCTCACCCCTCCACTTT. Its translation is CASSERQGGSPLHF.

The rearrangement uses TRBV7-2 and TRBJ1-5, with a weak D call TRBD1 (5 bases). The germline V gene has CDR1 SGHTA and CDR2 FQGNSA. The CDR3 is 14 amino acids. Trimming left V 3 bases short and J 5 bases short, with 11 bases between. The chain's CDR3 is CASSFGPGDQPQHF. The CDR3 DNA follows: TGTGCCAGCAGCTTTGGACCGGGGGATCAGCCCCAGCATTTT.

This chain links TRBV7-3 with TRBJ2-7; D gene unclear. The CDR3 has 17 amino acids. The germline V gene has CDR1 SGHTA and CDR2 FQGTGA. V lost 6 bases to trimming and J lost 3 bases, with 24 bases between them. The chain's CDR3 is CASSPQLGLWYYYEQYF. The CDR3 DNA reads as TGTGCCAGCAGTCCTCAATTAGGTCTCTGGTACTACTACGAGCAGTACTTC.

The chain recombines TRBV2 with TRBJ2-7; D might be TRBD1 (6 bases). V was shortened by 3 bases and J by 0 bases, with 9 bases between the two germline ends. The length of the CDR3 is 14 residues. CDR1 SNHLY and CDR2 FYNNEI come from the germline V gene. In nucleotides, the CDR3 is TGTGCCAGCAGTGAGCAGGGGAGCTCCTACGAGCAGTACTTC. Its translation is CASSEQGSSYEQYF.